Each of the 13 T cell receptor beta chains below was sequenced from the same sample in a study of T cell responses to AZD1222 COVID-19 vaccine. Generated by immunoSEQ multiplex PCR, the TCRdb table keeps only in-frame clones and is missing some. This sample has about 100,000 clones, with 70% to 90% found just once. This sample comprised peripheral blood, obtained on day 0 of AZD1222 vaccination. These receptors were collected from an adult in good health.

The chain recombines TRBV11-2 with TRBJ2-2, with TRBD1 identical over 7 bases. Germline V lookup: CDR1 SGHAT, CDR2 FQNNGV. The CDR3 loop spans 16 amino acids. Unmatched junction bases numbered 10, after V lost 0 bases and J lost 9 bases. Written as DNA, the CDR3 is TGTGCCAGCAGCTTAGATCCGGGACAGAAGTGGCGGGAGCTGTTTTTT. This codes for CASSLDPGQKWRELFF.

Remarks on this clone: This is likely a read error, given that the CDR3 carries no conserved phenylalanine or tryptophan at its end. The genes are TRBV6-5 and TRBJ1-6; D possibly corresponds to TRBD1 (5 bases). Germline CDR1 and CDR2: MNHEY and SVGAGI. V was pared by 0 bases and J by 7 bases, with 10 bases between. The CDR3 runs 15 residues. The CDR3 DNA reads TGTGCCAGCAGTTACTCGGGGACCGGGAATTCACCCCTCCACCTT. Translation gives CASSYSGTGNSPLHL.

The chain is built from TRBV7-3 and TRBJ2-1; weak D call: TRBD2 (6 bases). V lost 5 bases, J lost 3 bases, and 14 bases lay in between. The germline CDR1 and CDR2 sequences are SGHTA and FQGTGA. The CDR3 consists of 15 residues. The CDR3 coding sequence is TGTGCCAGCAGCCCAAGTACTAGCCGCTACAATGAGCAGTTCTTC. Its translation: CASSPSTSRYNEQFF.

The chain has TRBV19 and TRBJ1-4; D remains unclear. CDR1 and CDR2 from the germline V gene are LNHDA and SQIVND (reference sequence). CDR3 size: 14 residues. The V end lost 7 bases, the J end lost 2 bases, and 11 bases lay between the germline ends. The CDR3: CASKLGITNEKLFF. The CDR3, as DNA: TGTGCCAGTAAGCTTGGTATTACTAATGAAAAACTGTTTTTT.

This clone was recorded only once. The gene calls are TRBV7-7 and TRBJ2-2; D not resolved. V was clipped by 5 bases and J by 7 bases, with 11 bases between them. In germline, CDR1 is SSHAT, CDR2 FNYEAQ (reference sequence). The CDR3 totals 13 residues. The CDR3 sequence: CASSPPRSGELFF. The CDR3, as DNA: TGTGCCAGCAGCCCACCCAGGAGCGGGGAGCTGTTTTTT.

The rearrangement uses TRBV2 and TRBJ1-4, with D possibly TRBD1 on 5 matching bases. CDR1 and CDR2 from the germline V gene are SNHLY and FYNNEI. Trimming pared 8 bases from V and 5 bases from J, leaving 18 bases between. This CDR3 contains 15 residues. CDR3 region: CASVLDGAPNEKLFF. The CDR3 DNA sequence: TGTGCCAGCGTGTTGGACGGGGCTCCGAATGAAAAACTGTTTTTT.

The chain is built from TRBV19 and TRBJ1-1; D unresolved. The V end lost 4 bases, the J end lost 1 base, and 10 bases lay between the germline ends. CDR3 length: 14 residues. Germline-derived CDR1 and CDR2 are LNHDA and SQIVND (reference sequence). The CDR3 DNA follows: TGTGCCAGTAGTACCCACCCGACGAACACTGAAGCTTTCTTT. Its translation is CASSTHPTNTEAFF.

This chain uses TRBV7-9 with TRBJ2-5, with D possibly being TRBD1 or TRBD2 (5 bases each). The CDR3 contains 14 residues. The germline gives CDR1 SEHNR, CDR2 FQNEAQ (reference sequence). V lost 2 bases, J lost 5 bases, and 12 bases lay in between. CDR3: CASSLPPGAETQYF. CDR3 sequence (DNA): TGTGCCAGCAGCTTACCCCCCGGGGCGGAGACCCAGTACTTC.

V and J are TRBV6-5 and TRBJ2-7, with no clear D. Germline V CDR1 and CDR2: MNHEY, SVGAGI. Trimming removed 0 bases at V and 3 bases at J, with 9 bases between. This CDR3 spans 14 amino acids. The CDR3 spells CASSYSYDNYEQYF. CDR3 bases: TGTGCCAGCAGTTACTCCTACGACAACTACGAGCAGTACTTC.

The chain uses TRBV29-1 and TRBJ1-2, with D maybe TRBD1 (6 bases). Deletions cut 6 bases from V and 0 bases from J, with 17 bases between. The CDR3 has 15 amino acids. Germline V gene sequence: CDR1 SQVTM, CDR2 ANQGSEA. The CDR3 nucleotides are TGCAGCGTCCAACTGGGGGGCCTAGCTAACTATGGCTACACCTTC. Protein sequence: CSVQLGGLANYGYTF.

The rearrangement uses TRBV7-3 and TRBJ2-1; 8 positions match TRBD2. In germline, CDR1 is SGHTA, CDR2 FQGTGA. Losses at the gene ends were 2 bases for V and 8 bases for J; bases not matched to a gene: 5. The CDR3 sequence is 14 residues long. The CDR3 sequence: CASSLGRGGYEQFF. Written as DNA, the CDR3 is TGTGCCAGCAGCTTAGGACGGGGGGGCTATGAGCAGTTCTTC. Together with reference TRBV7-3 and TRBJ2-1, the CDR3 gives the full variable domain: GAGVSQTPSNKVTEKGKYVELRCDPISGHTALYWYRQSLGQGPEFLIYFQGTGAADDSGLPNDRFFAVRPEGSVSTLKIQRTERGDSAVYLCASSLGRGGYEQFFGPGTRLTVL.

The genes are TRBV9 and TRBJ2-3; 7 nucleotides match TRBD2. V shed 1 base, J shed 2 bases, and the junction held 7 bases outside the gene matches. This CDR3 spans 16 amino acids. Germline CDR1 SGDLS, CDR2 YYNGEE. The chain's CDR3 is CASSVSRTSYTDTQYF. The CDR3 DNA follows: TGTGCCAGCAGCGTATCCCGGACTAGTTACACAGATACGCAGTATTTT.

The J gene is TRBJ2-3, the V gene TRBV5-8; no clear D. Germline V CDR1 and CDR2: SGHTS, YDEGEE. Between the trimmed V and J ends, which lost 0 bases and 0 bases, there was a span of 5 bases. The CDR3 consists of 14 residues. In nucleotides, the CDR3 is TGTGCCAGCAGCTTGGCCAGGAGCACAGATACGCAGTATTTT. This encodes CASSLARSTDTQYF.